This T cell receptor (beta chain) was documented in a study of tumor-infiltrating lymphocytes in primary liver carcinoma. Overall study: Sample counts of productive TCRbeta reads spanned roughly 3.65 to 8 million; these counts were similar across tissue types.

From unsorted bulk tissue weighing about 18-30 mg, DNA and RNA were co-extracted. Using a constant-region primer together with ProtoScript II reverse transcriptase, TCR beta cDNA was made from roughly 540 ng of total RNA. Researchers made the TCR beta libraries by running three nested multiplex PCR rounds with slightly modified ARM-PCR. The two initial PCR rounds, nine to eleven cycles each, used TRBV1-TRBV30 forward and C-beta reverse primers. One entry per CDR3 protein results from TCRdb running MiXCR on the multiplex PCR reads. Among approximately 120,000 distinct CDR3 sequences, 64% were seen once, and the ten largest hold roughly 8%. The germline CDR1 and CDR2 sequences are SGHNT and YENEEA. This CDR3 spans 14 amino acids. V was shortened by 2 bases and J by 10 bases, with 17 bases between the two germline ends.

This chain connects TRBV11-3 to TRBJ1-2, with D possibly TRBD1 on 5 matching bases. The TCR was taken from a woman aged 60 to 75 with primary liver carcinoma and hepatitis B virus infection. The sequenced material came from liver tumor tissue from sampling region 3. The subset denotes: tumor region T3, left-lateral pole. CDR3 sequence (DNA): TGTGCCAGCAGCTTAAACCCCGAGGGGCAGGACTACACCTTC. Protein sequence: CASSLNPEGQDYTF.